Presented here are 18 T cell receptor beta chains from one specimen sequenced in a study of control samples from healthy donors and cancer patients. Clones were read by immunoSEQ multiplex PCR, and TCRdb kept only the in-frame ones, dropping some. This table holds 90,000 to 110,000 clones, about 89% found once. Sequenced material: blood. The receptors stem from a woman between 45 and 65 years old in good health.

The gene calls are TRBV6-5 and TRBJ2-2, with D perhaps matching TRBD2 (7 bases). In germline, CDR1 is MNHEY, CDR2 SVGAGI. Trimming cost V 8 bases and J 6 bases, with 13 bases left between them. The CDR3 runs to 13 residues. CDR3 amino acids: CASALGGAGELFF. CDR3 DNA sequence: TGTGCCAGCGCCTTAGGGGGGGCCGGGGAGCTGTTTTTT.

The rearrangement joins TRBV30 to TRBJ2-2; weak D call: TRBD1 (6 bases). This CDR3 has 14 residues. CDR1 and CDR2 (germline): GTSNPN, SVGIG (reference sequence). Trimming took off 5 bases at V and 0 bases at J, with 10 bases between the two ends. In DNA, the CDR3 is TGTGCCTGGTCGGGACATCCGAACACCGGGGAGCTGTTTTTT. Protein sequence: CAWSGHPNTGELFF.

The chain carries TRBV11-1 and TRBJ2-3; 10 nucleotides align to TRBD2. Germline V gene sequence: CDR1 SGHAT, CDR2 FQDESV (reference sequence). This CDR3 comprises 15 residues. V shed 3 bases, J shed 6 bases, and the junction held 6 bases outside the gene matches. CDR3 coding DNA: TGTGCCAGCAGCTTTGCTAGCGGGAGTGCTGATACGCAGTATTTT. Its protein product is CASSFASGSADTQYF.

The chain is built from TRBV9 and TRBJ1-2; maybe TRBD1 (5 bases). Trimming removed 3 bases at V and 4 bases at J, with 13 bases between. This CDR3 region has 14 residues. CDR1 and CDR2 (germline): SGDLS, YYNGEE. The DNA of the CDR3 is TGTGCCAGCAGCGCCAGGGACCTTCGCTATGGCTACACCTTC. Amino acids: CASSARDLRYGYTF. The variable domain in full, completed from reference TRBV9 and TRBJ1-2, reads DSGVTQTPKHLITATGQRVTLRCSPRSGDLSVYWYQQSLDQGLQFLIQYYNGEERAKGNILERFSAQQFPDLHSELNLSSLELGDSALYFCASSARDLRYGYTFGSGTRLTVV.

This clone showed up just once. Relative to the germline gene, one junction end is altered; a read error may explain this. The rearrangement links TRBV12-3 or TRBV12-4 to TRBJ1-4, with 8 bases that match TRBD1. The CDR3 has 11 residues. This CDR3 reads CASSLGGGQVF. CDR3 nucleotides: TGTGCCAGCAGTTTAGGCGGGGGACAGGTTTTT.

This chain joins TRBV24-1 and TRBJ2-7; no reliable D call. V lost 11 bases and J lost 7, with 23 bases in between. CDR1 is KGHDR, CDR2 SFDVKD, per germline. The CDR3 is 14 amino acids. CDR3 protein: CANKTITLRCEQYV. As DNA, the CDR3 is TGTGCCAACAAGACGATTACCCTCCGGTGTGAGCAGTACGTC.

The V call is TRBV9, the J call TRBJ2-7; 7 bases are shared with TRBD2. Germline CDR1 is SGDLS and CDR2 is YYNGEE. This CDR3 is 11 amino acids long. The V and J ends lost 6 bases and 5 bases, in that order; junction bases with no gene match: 2. The CDR3 coding sequence is TGTGCCAGCAATCGGGGGGACGAGCAGTACGTC. Its protein is CASNRGDEQYV.

The rearrangement uses TRBV24-1 and TRBJ1-5; D is unclear. Germline V gene sequence: CDR1 KGHDR, CDR2 SFDVKD. V was shortened by 4 bases and J by 5 bases, with 11 bases between the two germline ends. This CDR3 comprises 14 residues. CDR3 nucleotide sequence: TGTGCCACCAGTGAGTCCGAGCGGGATCAGCCCCAGCATTTT. Translating it yields CATSESERDQPQHF.

CDR3 sequence reads: CASSNKPELMNTEAFF. In DNA, the CDR3 is TGTGCCAGCAGCAACAAACCGGAGTTGATGAACACTGAAGCTTTCTTT. The chain recombines TRBV3-1 (or the pseudogene TRBV3-2) with TRBJ1-1; D remains ambiguous. V lost 5 bases to trimming and J lost 0 bases, with 16 bases between them. This CDR3 spans 16 amino acids. Germline V gene lookup returns CDR1 LGHDT and CDR2 YNNKEL (reference sequence).

The chain couples TRBV5-1 to TRBJ2-1; TRBD2 agrees at 9 bases. The junction had 6 bases not matched to a gene; V was cut back by 2 bases and J by 6 bases. This CDR3 is built from 15 residues. Germline V gives CDR1 SGHRS, CDR2 YFSETQ. CDR3 residues: CASSFYSGRINEQFF. CDR3 bases: TGCGCCAGCAGCTTCTACAGCGGGAGGATCAATGAGCAGTTCTTC. The whole variable domain, remainder taken from reference TRBV5-1 and TRBJ2-1, is KAGVTQTPRYLIKTRGQQVTLSCSPISGHRSVSWYQQTPGQGLQFLFEYFSETQRNKGNFPGRFSGRQFSNSRSEMNVSTLELGDSALYLCASSFYSGRINEQFFGPGTRLTVL.

This chain uses TRBV27 with TRBJ1-1; D remains ambiguous. Per the germline V gene, CDR1 is MNHEY and CDR2 is SMNVEV (reference sequence). V was shortened by 2 bases and J by 0 bases, with 10 bases between the two germline ends. This CDR3 is 15 amino acids long. The chain's CDR3 is CASSLGGAMNTEAFF. In nucleotides, the CDR3 is TGTGCCAGCAGTTTAGGAGGCGCAATGAACACTGAAGCTTTCTTT.

The chain has TRBV7-3 and TRBJ1-1; D remains ambiguous. The CDR3 covers 15 residues. From germline, CDR1 is SGHTA and CDR2 FQGTGA. Trimming removed 5 bases from V and 8 bases from J, with 21 bases in between. The DNA for the CDR3 is TGTGCCAGCAGCCTAGGGATTACAGCGACCGAGGAAGCTTTCTTT. Its translation is CASSLGITATEEAFF.

The gene calls are TRBV30 and TRBJ1-3, with 11 bases that match TRBD1. The CDR3 has 16 residues. In germline, CDR1 is GTSNPN, CDR2 SVGIG (reference sequence). V was clipped by 0 bases and J by 4 bases; unmatched bases: 5. The CDR3 sequence is CAWSVRDRGIGNTIYF. The CDR3 nucleotides are TGTGCCTGGAGTGTAAGGGACAGGGGGATCGGAAACACCATATATTTT.

V usage is TRBV3-1 (or the pseudogene TRBV3-2) and J usage is TRBJ1-4; no clear D gene. Trimming removed 3 bases from V and 3 bases from J, with 20 bases in between. The length of the CDR3 is 18 residues. Germline loops: CDR1 LGHDT, CDR2 YNNKEL (reference sequence). The CDR3 spells CASSQMDGYRLANEKLFF. As DNA, the CDR3 is TGTGCCAGCAGCCAGATGGACGGGTACCGGCTGGCTAATGAAAAACTGTTTTTT.

The rearrangement uses TRBV6-2 or TRBV6-3 and TRBJ2-7; perhaps TRBD2 as D (5 bases). CDR1 MNHEY and CDR2 SVGEGT come from the germline V gene. The length of the CDR3 is 12 residues. Deletions cut 5 bases from V and 2 bases from J, with 7 bases between. The CDR3 DNA reads TGTGCCAGCAGTGCCGGGACCTACGAGCAGTACGTC. Translated: CASSAGTYEQYV.

This clone was observed once. This chain joins TRBV19 and TRBJ2-1, with 8 bases fitting TRBD1. CDR3 size: 12 residues. Germline V gene data show CDR1 as LNHDA and CDR2 as SQIVND (reference sequence). Germline trimming cut 4 bases from V and 11 bases from J; bases unmatched to any gene: 4. This chain's CDR3 is CASSTGQGQQFF. The DNA for the CDR3 is TGTGCCAGTAGTACAGGACAGGGCCAGCAGTTCTTC.

The rearrangement joins TRBV18 to TRBJ2-5; TRBD2 is a possible D gene (6 bases). Germline lookup yields CDR1 KGHSH and CDR2 LQKENI. The V gene lost 4 bases and the J gene lost 6 bases, with 24 bases spanning the gap. This CDR3 has 17 amino acids. CDR3 DNA: TGTGCCAGCTCACTCCAAGCCGGGGGAGGAACGGAAAAGACCCAGTACTTC. Its protein product is CASSLQAGGGTEKTQYF.

This clone was detected only once. CDR3 DNA: TGTGCCAGCAGTTACTACCGAGGCGGCTACACCTTC. Translating gives CASSYYRGGYTF. The V gene is TRBV12-3 or TRBV12-4, the J gene TRBJ1-2; D call uncertain. The CDR3 loop spans 12 amino acids. V lost 4 bases, J lost 8 bases, and 11 bases lay in between.